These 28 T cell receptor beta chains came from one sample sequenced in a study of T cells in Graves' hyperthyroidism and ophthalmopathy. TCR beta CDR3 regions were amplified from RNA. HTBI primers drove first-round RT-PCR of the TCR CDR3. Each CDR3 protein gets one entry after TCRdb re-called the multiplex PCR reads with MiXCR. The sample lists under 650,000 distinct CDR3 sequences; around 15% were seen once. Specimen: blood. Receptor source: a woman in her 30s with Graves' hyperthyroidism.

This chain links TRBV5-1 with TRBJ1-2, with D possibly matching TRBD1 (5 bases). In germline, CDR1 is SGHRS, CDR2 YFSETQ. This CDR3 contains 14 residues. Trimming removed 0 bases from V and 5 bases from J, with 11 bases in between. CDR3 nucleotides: TGCGCCAGCAGCTTGGCCGGGACGGCGTATGGCTACACCTTC. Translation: CASSLAGTAYGYTF.

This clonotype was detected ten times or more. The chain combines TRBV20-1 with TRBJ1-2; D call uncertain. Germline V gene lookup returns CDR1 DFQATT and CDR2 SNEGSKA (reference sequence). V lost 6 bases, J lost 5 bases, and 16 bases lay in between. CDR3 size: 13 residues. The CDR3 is CSARTNMGYGYTF. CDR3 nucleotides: TGCAGTGCGAGGACGAACATGGGATATGGCTACACCTTC.

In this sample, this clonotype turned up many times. The CDR3 DNA reads TGCGCCAGCAGCTTGGAGGACCTAGCGGGAGCCCCAGATACGCAGTATTTT. It is translated as CASSLEDLAGAPDTQYF. This sequence joins TRBV5-1 and TRBJ2-3; 10 positions agree with TRBD2. Trimming at V came to 0 bases and at J to 4 bases, leaving 8 bases not matched to a gene. Germline CDR1 and CDR2: SGHRS and YFSETQ. CDR3 length equals 17 residues.

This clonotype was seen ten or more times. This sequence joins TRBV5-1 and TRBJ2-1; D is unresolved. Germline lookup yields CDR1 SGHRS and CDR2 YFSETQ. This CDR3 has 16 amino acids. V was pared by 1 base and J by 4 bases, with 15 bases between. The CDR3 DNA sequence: TGCGCCAGCAGCTTGACCCGGCCGTTTTCGTACAATGAGCAGTTCTTC. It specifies CASSLTRPFSYNEQFF.

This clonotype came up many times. The CDR3 region is CASKRLVEGQPQHF. As DNA, the CDR3 is TGTGCCAGCAAGCGCCTAGTAGAAGGGCAGCCCCAGCATTTT. This chain joins TRBV28 and TRBJ1-5, with D unresolved. Deletions cut 7 bases from V and 7 bases from J, with 17 bases between. The germline V gene has CDR1 MDHEN and CDR2 SYDVKM. The CDR3 length is 14 residues.

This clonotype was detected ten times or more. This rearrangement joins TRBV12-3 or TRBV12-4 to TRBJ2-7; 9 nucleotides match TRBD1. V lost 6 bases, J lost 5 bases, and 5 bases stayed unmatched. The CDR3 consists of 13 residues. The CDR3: CASSPRTGDEQYF. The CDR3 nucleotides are TGTGCCAGCAGCCCCAGGACAGGGGACGAGCAGTACTTC.

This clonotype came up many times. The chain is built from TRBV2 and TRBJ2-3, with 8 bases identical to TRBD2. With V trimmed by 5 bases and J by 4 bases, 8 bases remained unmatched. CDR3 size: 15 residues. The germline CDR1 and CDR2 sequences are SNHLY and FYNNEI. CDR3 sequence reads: CASSPSGSLPDTQYF. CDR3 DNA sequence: TGTGCCAGCAGTCCCAGCGGGAGTCTCCCAGATACGCAGTATTTT. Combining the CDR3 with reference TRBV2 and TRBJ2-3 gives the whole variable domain EPEVTQTPSHQVTQMGQEVILRCVPISNHLYFYWYRQILGQKVEFLVSFYNNEISEKSEIFDDQFSVERPDGSNFTLKIRSTKLEDSAMYFCASSPSGSLPDTQYFGPGTRLTVL.

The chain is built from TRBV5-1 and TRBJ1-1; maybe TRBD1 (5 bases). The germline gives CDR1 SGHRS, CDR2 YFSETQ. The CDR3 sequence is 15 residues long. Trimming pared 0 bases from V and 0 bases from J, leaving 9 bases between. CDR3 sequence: CASSLAPGLNTEAFF. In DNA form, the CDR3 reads TGCGCCAGCAGCTTGGCGCCGGGGCTGAACACTGAAGCTTTCTTT.

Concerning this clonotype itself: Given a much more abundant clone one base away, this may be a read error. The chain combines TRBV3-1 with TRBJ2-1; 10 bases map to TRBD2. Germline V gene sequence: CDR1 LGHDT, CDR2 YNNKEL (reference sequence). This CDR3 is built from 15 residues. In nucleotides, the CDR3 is TGTGCCAGCAGCGAACTAGCGGGACGCCTCAATGAGCAGGTCTTC. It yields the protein CASSELAGRLNEQVF.

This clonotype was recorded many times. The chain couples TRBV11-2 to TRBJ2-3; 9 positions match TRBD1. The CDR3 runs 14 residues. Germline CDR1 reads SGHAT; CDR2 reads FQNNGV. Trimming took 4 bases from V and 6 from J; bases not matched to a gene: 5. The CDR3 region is CASSYGQGMDTQYF. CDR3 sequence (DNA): TGTGCCAGCAGCTACGGACAGGGGATGGATACGCAGTATTTT.

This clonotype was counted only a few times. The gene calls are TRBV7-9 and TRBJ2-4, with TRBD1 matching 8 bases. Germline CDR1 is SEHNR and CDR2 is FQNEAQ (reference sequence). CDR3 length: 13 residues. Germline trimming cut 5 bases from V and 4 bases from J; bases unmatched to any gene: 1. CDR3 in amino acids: CASSRQGKNIQYF. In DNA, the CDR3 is TGTGCCAGCAGCCGACAGGGGAAAAACATTCAGTACTTC.

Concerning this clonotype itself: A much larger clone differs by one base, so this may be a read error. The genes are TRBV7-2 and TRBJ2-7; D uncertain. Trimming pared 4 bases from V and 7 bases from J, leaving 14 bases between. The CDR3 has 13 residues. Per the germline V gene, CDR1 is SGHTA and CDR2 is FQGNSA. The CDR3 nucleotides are TGTGCCAGCAGCTATGACCCGATGAGTGAGCAGTACTTC. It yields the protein CASSYDPMSEQYF.

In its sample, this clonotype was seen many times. The CDR3 loop is CASSLETDGAEAFF. Written as DNA, the CDR3 is TGTGCCAGCAGTCTGGAGACAGACGGGGCTGAAGCTTTCTTT. The V and J genes are TRBV28 and TRBJ1-1; the D gene is possibly TRBD1 (5 bases). V was trimmed by 5 bases and J by 6 bases, leaving 16 bases between them. The CDR3 contains 14 residues. Germline CDR1 MDHEN, CDR2 SYDVKM. Full variable domain (remainder filled in from reference TRBV28 and TRBJ1-1): DVKVTQSSRYLVKRTGEKVFLECVQDMDHENMFWYRQDPGLGLRLIYFSYDVKMKEKGDIPEGYSVSREKKERFSLILESASTNQTSMYLCASSLETDGAEAFFGQGTRLTVV.

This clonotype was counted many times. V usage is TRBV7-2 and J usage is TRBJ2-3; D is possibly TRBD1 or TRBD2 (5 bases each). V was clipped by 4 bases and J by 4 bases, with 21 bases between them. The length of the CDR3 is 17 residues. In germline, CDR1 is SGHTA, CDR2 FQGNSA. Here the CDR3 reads CASSWPGGDQVADTQYF. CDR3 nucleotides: TGTGCCAGCAGCTGGCCTGGGGGAGATCAGGTCGCAGATACGCAGTATTTT.

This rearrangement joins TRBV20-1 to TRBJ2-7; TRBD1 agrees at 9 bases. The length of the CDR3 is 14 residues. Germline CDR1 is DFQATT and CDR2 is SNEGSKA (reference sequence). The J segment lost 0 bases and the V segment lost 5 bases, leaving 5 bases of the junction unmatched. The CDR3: CSAQGQGSSYEQYF. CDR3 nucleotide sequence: TGCAGTGCTCAAGGACAGGGGAGCTCCTACGAGCAGTACTTC.

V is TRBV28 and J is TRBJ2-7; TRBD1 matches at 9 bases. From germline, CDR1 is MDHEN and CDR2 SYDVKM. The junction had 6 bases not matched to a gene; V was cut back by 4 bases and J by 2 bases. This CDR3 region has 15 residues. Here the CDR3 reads CASSSTGGRPYEQYF. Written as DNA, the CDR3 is TGTGCCAGCAGTTCGACAGGGGGGAGACCCTACGAGCAGTACTTC.

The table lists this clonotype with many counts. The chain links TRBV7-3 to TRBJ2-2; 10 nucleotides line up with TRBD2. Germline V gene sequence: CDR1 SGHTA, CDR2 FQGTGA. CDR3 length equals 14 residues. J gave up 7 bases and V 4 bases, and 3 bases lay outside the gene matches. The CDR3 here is CASSYGTSDGELFF. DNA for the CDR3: TGTGCCAGCAGCTATGGGACTAGCGACGGGGAGCTGTTTTTT.

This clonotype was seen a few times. The CDR3: CASSNGLAPYNEQFF. CDR3 sequence (DNA): TGTGCCAGCAGTAATGGGCTAGCCCCGTACAATGAGCAGTTCTTC. The genes are TRBV2 and TRBJ2-1, with D tentatively TRBD2 (5 bases). The CDR3 sequence is 15 residues long. In germline, CDR1 is SNHLY, CDR2 FYNNEI. Trimming left V 5 bases short and J 4 bases short, with 15 bases between.

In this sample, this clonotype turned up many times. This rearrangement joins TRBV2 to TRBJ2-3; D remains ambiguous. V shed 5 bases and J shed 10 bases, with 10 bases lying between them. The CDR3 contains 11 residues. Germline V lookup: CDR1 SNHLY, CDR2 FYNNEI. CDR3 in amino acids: CASSSWEAQYF. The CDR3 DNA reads TGTGCCAGCAGTTCCTGGGAAGCGCAGTATTTT.

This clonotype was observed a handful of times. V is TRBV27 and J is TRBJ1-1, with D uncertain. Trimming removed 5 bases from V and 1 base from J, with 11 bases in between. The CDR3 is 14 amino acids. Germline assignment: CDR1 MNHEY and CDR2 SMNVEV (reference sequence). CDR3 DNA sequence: TGTGCCAGCAGTGTCCGGGAGGGGAACACTGAAGCTTTCTTT. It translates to CASSVREGNTEAFF.

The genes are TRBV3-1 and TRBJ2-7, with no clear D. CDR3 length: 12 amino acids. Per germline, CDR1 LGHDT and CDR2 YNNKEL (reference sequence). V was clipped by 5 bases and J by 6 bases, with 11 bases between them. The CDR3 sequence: CASSSPAGEQYF. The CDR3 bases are TGTGCCAGCAGCTCGCCAGCCGGCGAGCAGTACTTC.

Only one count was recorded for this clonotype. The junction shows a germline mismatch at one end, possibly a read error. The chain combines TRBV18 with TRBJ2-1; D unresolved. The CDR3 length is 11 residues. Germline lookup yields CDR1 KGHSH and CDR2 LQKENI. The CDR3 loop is CASSPYNEQSF. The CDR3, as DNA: TGTGCCAGCTCACCATACAATGAGCAGTCCTTC.

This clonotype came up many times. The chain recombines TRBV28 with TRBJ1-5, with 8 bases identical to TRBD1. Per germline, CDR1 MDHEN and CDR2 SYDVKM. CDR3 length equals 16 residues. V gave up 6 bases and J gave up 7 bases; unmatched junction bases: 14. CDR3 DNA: TGTGCCAGCAGCACCTTCACAGGGGGGCGGGAGCAGCCCCAGCATTTT. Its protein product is CASSTFTGGREQPQHF.

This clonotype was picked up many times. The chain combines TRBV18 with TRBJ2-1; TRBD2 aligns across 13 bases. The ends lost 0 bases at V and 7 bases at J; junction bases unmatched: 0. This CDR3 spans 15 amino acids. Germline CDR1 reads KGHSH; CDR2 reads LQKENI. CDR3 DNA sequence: TGTGCCAGCTCACCACCGGGACTAGCGGGGAATGAGCAGTTCTTC. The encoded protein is CASSPPGLAGNEQFF.

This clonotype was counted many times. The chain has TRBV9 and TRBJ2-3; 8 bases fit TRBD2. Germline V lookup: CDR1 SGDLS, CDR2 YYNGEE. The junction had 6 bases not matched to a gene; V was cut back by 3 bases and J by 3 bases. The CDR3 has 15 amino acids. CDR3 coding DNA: TGTGCCAGCAGCGAGCGGGAGAGGCCTACAGATACGCAGTATTTT. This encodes CASSERERPTDTQYF. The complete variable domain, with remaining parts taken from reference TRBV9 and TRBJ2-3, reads DSGVTQTPKHLITATGQRVTLRCSPRSGDLSVYWYQQSLDQGLQFLIQYYNGEERAKGNILERFSAQQFPDLHSELNLSSLELGDSALYFCASSERERPTDTQYFGPGTRLTVL.

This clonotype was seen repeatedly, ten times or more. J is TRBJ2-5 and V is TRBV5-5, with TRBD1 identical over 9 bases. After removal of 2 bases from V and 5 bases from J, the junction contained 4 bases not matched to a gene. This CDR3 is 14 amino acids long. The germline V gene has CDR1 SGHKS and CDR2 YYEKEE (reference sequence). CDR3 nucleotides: TGTGCCAGCAGCTTACAGGGGGCGGGGGAGACCCAGTACTTC. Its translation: CASSLQGAGETQYF.

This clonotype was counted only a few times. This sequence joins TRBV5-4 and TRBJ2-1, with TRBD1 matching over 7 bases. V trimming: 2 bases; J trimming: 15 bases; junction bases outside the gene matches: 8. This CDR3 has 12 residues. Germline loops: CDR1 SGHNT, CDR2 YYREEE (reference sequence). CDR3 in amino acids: CASSFTGAVRFF. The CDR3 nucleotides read TGTGCCAGCAGCTTTACAGGGGCGGTCCGGTTCTTC.

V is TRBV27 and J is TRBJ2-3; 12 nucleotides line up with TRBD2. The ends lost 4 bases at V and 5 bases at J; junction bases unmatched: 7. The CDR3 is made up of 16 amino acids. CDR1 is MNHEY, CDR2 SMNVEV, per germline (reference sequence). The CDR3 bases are TGTGCCAGCAGTTCGCTAGCGGGAGGGCCTATAGATACGCAGTATTTT. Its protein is CASSSLAGGPIDTQYF.